The rows below give T cell receptor beta chains drawn from one sample of a study of blood T cell repertoires in COVID-19. TCRdb's table, derived via immunoSEQ multiplex PCR, lists solely in-frame clones and lacks some. The top ten hold 5.5% to 7% of the sample, which has around 190,000 clones, around 79% seen once. What was sequenced was peripheral blood. These receptors were taken from a woman aged 40 to 49 with COVID-19, enrolled during active disease. The CDR3 runs from the conserved cysteine through the conserved F or W. The order of the fields is clone size, V gene, J gene, D gene, CDR3 DNA, CDR3 protein. D genes are given only for firm matches. Clone size is shown for a subset of rows, as once, few, many or a class of expanded clone.

NA,TRBV27,TRBJ2-3,NA,TGTGCCAGCAGTTGGCGGGGGCCTAACACAGATACGCAGTATTTT,CASSWRGPNTDTQYF
many,TRBV2,TRBJ2-7,TRBD1,TGTGCCAGCAGAAGGGACAGGGGCCCCTACGAGCAGTACTTC,CASRRDRGPYEQYF
NA,TRBV11-1,TRBJ2-1,TRBD2,TGTGCCAGCAGCTCGAGCGGGGGGGCCTACGAGCAGTTCTTC,CASSSSGGAYEQFF
NA,TRBV25-1,TRBJ2-7,NA,TGTGCCAGCAGTGAAGGGAGGCCGCCGCCCGAGCAGTACTTC,CASSEGRPPPEQYF
NA,TRBV24-1,TRBJ2-3,NA,TGTGCCACCAGTGATTCTGGCGGCGGGGGCACAGATACGCAGTATTTT,CATSDSGGGGTDTQYF
NA,TRBV7-2,TRBJ1-1,TRBD1,TGTGCCAGCAGCTTTTTTCCGGGACAGGGGTCTGAAGCTTTCTTT,CASSFFPGQGSEAFF
NA,TRBV15,TRBJ1-5,TRBD1,TGTGCCACCAGCAGAGTAAGGACAGGGGTAGGGCAGCCCCAGCATTTT,CATSRVRTGVGQPQHF
once,TRBV11-2,TRBJ1-1,NA,TGTGCCAGCAGCTTAGGTAGAGCGGCAGAAGCTTTCTTT,CASSLGRAAEAFF
few,TRBV5-1,TRBJ1-3,NA,TGCGCCAGCAGCTTGGGAGCGACAGGCCTTAGCTCTGGAAACACCATATATTTT,CASSLGATGLSSGNTIYF
NA,TRBV29-1,TRBJ1-2,TRBD1,TGCAGCGTCGCGACAGGGGGCGACTATGGCTACACCTTC,CSVATGGDYGYTF
NA,TRBV6-5,TRBJ2-7,NA,TGTGCCAGCAGACAGGACAGAAAGAATCGCTACGAGCAGTACTTC,CASRQDRKNRYEQYF
once,TRBV4-1,TRBJ2-1,TRBD1,TGCGCCAGCAGCCAGGGGCAAGGGCAGGGGGCGGGTGAGCAGTTCTTC,CASSQGQGQGAGEQFF
NA,TRBV7-6,TRBJ1-2,NA,TGTGCCAGCAGCCCCGGACAGCCGGGCGGTGGCTACACCTTC,CASSPGQPGGGYTF
NA,TRBV10-3,TRBJ2-3,TRBD2,TGTGCCATCAAGGGTAGCGGGGCGACAGATACGCAGTATTTT,CAIKGSGATDTQYF
NA,TRBV7-2,TRBJ2-5,NA,TGTGCCAGCACGCCCTCGACGGGGGAGACCCAGTACTTC,CASTPSTGETQYF
NA,TRBV20-1,TRBJ1-5,NA,TGCAGTGCTAGTCGCGGGCCCCAGCATTTT,CSASRGPQHF
NA,TRBV7-9,TRBJ2-2,TRBD1,TGTGCCAGCAGCTTCCCTAACAGGGGCTCCCTCAACACCGGGGAGCTGTTTTTT,CASSFPNRGSLNTGELFF
NA,TRBV5-1,TRBJ1-2,NA,TGCGCCAGCAGCTTGATAGGGGACACCAGACAGTCCTTC,CASSLIGDTRQSF
NA,TRBV18,TRBJ1-2,TRBD1,TGTGCCAGCTCACTACAGGGGCCGGACTATGGCTACACCTTC,CASSLQGPDYGYTF
NA,TRBV15,TRBJ1-2,NA,TGTGCCACCAGCAGAGATAGGAACAGACATAGCTACACCTTC,CATSRDRNRHSYTF
NA,TRBV6-5,TRBJ2-7,TRBD1,TGTGCCAGCAGTTATCAGACAGGGGGCAAGAGCGAGCAGTACTTC,CASSYQTGGKSEQYF
NA,TRBV7-2,TRBJ2-7,NA,TGTGCCAGCAGGAGAGGGGGAAAGAGTCTTTTAAACTACGAGCAGTACTTC,CASRRGGKSLLNYEQYF
NA,TRBV3-1/TRBV3-2,TRBJ2-7,NA,TGTGCCAGCAGCCAGAGGGGGGGTAGCGCCTACGAGCAGTACTTC,CASSQRGGSAYEQYF
NA,TRBV10-3,TRBJ1-3,NA,TGTGCCATCGCGGGCAACGGCTCTGGAAACACCATATATTTT,CAIAGNGSGNTIYF
NA,TRBV5-1,TRBJ2-5,NA,TGCGCCAGCAGCTCCCAACAGGGCTCTAACGGCCAGTACTTC,CASSSQQGSNGQYF
few,TRBV20-1,TRBJ2-2,NA,TGCAGTGCTACCAGTCTCGGGGAGCTGTTTTTT,CSATSLGELFF
NA,TRBV7-7,TRBJ2-1,TRBD2,TGTGCCAGCAGCTTAGGGGGTAGCGGGAGGCTCAATGAGCAGTTCTTC,CASSLGGSGRLNEQFF
NA,TRBV5-1,TRBJ2-3,TRBD2,TGCGCCAGCAGCTTGGTAGCAAGCGGGAGTGGTACAGATACGCAGTATTTT,CASSLVASGSGTDTQYF
NA,TRBV6-5,TRBJ1-2,NA,TGTGCCAGCAAAACAGGGTTCGATGGCTACACCTTC,CASKTGFDGYTF
few,TRBV12-3/TRBV12-4,TRBJ2-3,NA,TGTGCCAGCAAGGACAGCCGCACAGATACGCAGTATTTT,CASKDSRTDTQYF
NA,TRBV2,TRBJ2-5,NA,TGTGCCAGCAGCATACAGGGAATGGCGGAGACCCAGTACTTC,CASSIQGMAETQYF
NA,TRBV7-2,TRBJ2-6,NA,TGTGCCAGCAGCTTAGGGACAGTCTCTGGGGCCAACGTCCTGACTTTC,CASSLGTVSGANVLTF